This T cell receptor (beta chain) was identified during a study of a mutant IDH1 vaccine in newly diagnosed glioma. About the research overall: There were eight vaccinations for patients, given in weeks 1, 3, 5, 7, 11, 15, 19 and 23. Patients got radiotherapy, temozolomide, or both beforehand, and most got both.

In regard to this clone: The antigen is undetermined. Other DNA sequences from this sample encode an identical CDR3 as well.

Time point in this sample: week 5, during vaccination. The investigators gave 300 ug of mutant IDH1 20-mer peptide in each vaccine dose, together with topical imiquimod. The donors had new WHO grade 3 or 4 astrocytomas; these were IDH1-mutant and ATRX-lost. Study-level findings and limits: Alterations occurring in top peripheral T cell clonotypes seemed unrelated to pseudoprogression.

Sequenced by immunoSEQ multiplex PCR; TCRdb stores in-frame clones only, minus some. The sample yields around 46,000 clones, 78% seen once. This clonotype was obtained from a man in his fifties or sixties with glioma. This material consisted of PBMCs, taken from a glioma patient whose treatment included an IDH1 peptide vaccine.

The CDR3 loop reads CASSVGSSGNTIYF. The CDR3 nucleotides are TGTGCCAGCAGTGTAGGGAGCTCTGGAAACACCATATATTTT. The genes are TRBV2 and TRBJ1-3; D uncertain. CDR3 length equals 14 residues. V dropped 4 bases and J dropped 0 bases, with 7 bases sitting between them. The germline CDR1 and CDR2 sequences are SNHLY and FYNNEI. Using reference TRBV2 and TRBJ1-3 for the parts outside the CDR3, the full variable domain is EPEVTQTPSHQVTQMGQEVILRCVPISNHLYFYWYRQILGQKVEFLVSFYNNEISEKSEIFDDQFSVERPDGSNFTLKIRSTKLEDSAMYFCASSVGSSGNTIYFGEGSWLTVV.